This T cell receptor beta chain was sequenced during a study of vaccination and CD4 T cells after COVID-19 (dated by TCRdb to between 2022 and 2023). Notes on the research overall: Convalescent patients had a positive SARS-CoV-2 result on nasal swab PCR, and of these patients, nine had mild disease and one had severe disease. The convalescent cohort comprised six males and four females, including two Hispanic individuals, seven Caucasians, two Asians and one multiracial person. Each participant got two doses of either the Pfizer-BioNTech BNT162b2 vaccine (n=8) or the Moderna mRNA-1273 vaccine (n=2). Post-COVID blood samples from convalescent patients were collected a median of around 100 days after diagnosis, with a range of roughly 30 to 170 days. Post-vaccine blood samples were obtained a median of approximately 70 days after the second vaccine dose, with a range of 14 to 241 days. The cultures were stimulated with overlapping spike peptide pools from SARS-CoV-2 and from the common cold coronaviruses HCoV-NL63, HCoV-OC43 and HCoV-229E. Control cultures used a CEFX viral epitope pool as positive control, an HIV-1 Nef peptide pool as negative control, or no peptide. In ten to eleven COVID-19 convalescent patients and a few infection-naive healthy vaccine recipients, the spike-specific CD4+ TCR repertoire before mRNA vaccination was compared with the repertoire after mRNA vaccination.

Study-wide conclusions, independent of this receptor: Of the vaccine-specific clones found in convalescent patients, nearly all (304 of 307) were mono-reactive for SARS-CoV-2 spike instead of being cross-reactive with common cold coronaviruses. The study included relatively few convalescent patients and did not analyze early timepoints after natural infection. In convalescent patients, a median roughly 85% of post-vaccine SARS-CoV-2-reactive clones were detected only after vaccination, suggesting vaccine-specific priming. An increase in the median number of SARS-CoV-2-reactive clonotypes from approximately 20 after infection to 38 after vaccination was observed, but the change was not found to be significant.

The treatment or condition label, read with the paper, signifies: 10-day PBMC culture with coronavirus spike peptide pools or control peptides (ViraFEST assay). The ViraFEST assay, used in the study, expanded antigen-specific T cells with peptide pools and then identified the expanded clonotypes through TCR sequencing. The positive SARS-CoV-2 PCR tests of the convalescent patients were dated from March to December 2020, before the Alpha, Beta and Delta variants emerged in the United States. Each well held 1.5 million to 2.5 million PBMCs cultured with approximately 9.2 ug/ml peptide pools in IMDM containing roughly 5% human AB serum and 7.5 to 10 IU/ml IL-2. On days 3 and 7, half of the culture medium was replaced with fresh IL-2-containing medium. After roughly nine days of culture, CD4+ T cells were isolated by negative selection using the EasySep CD4+ T cell isolation kit. Ficoll-Paque Plus gradient centrifugation was used to isolate PBMCs from whole blood, and the isolated PBMCs were then either used fresh or cryopreserved at -140C. Culture conditions were generally each tested in triplicate wells.

The library was produced with PCR. At the Johns Hopkins FTIC core, DNA from the cultured CD4+ T cells underwent TCR sequencing with the Oncomine TCR Beta short-read assay. The QIAamp micro DNA kit was used to extract genomic DNA from the cultured CD4+ T cells. Oncomine TCR Beta libraries made from cultured CD4+ T cells were pooled using unique dual indexes and sequenced on an Illumina iSeq 100. The original pipeline was this. Non-productive sequences were removed, and CDR3s not starting with C, not ending with F or W, or shorter than 7 amino acids were discarded. The MANAFEST web application identified antigen-specific clonotypes by comparing peptide-stimulated wells against reference wells and other culture wells. Positive clones required FDR below 0.05, an odds ratio above 5, and productive frequency above 0.1% in at least two of three replicate wells. A clonotype was classed as cross-reactive if the clonotype showed significant expansion both in SARS-CoV-2 spike wells and in at least one common cold coronavirus spike condition. Using R version 3.6.1, CDR3 homology was evaluated through Levenshtein distances (stringdist) along with unrooted phylogenetic trees (ape). The public reads were reanalyzed by TCRdb: fastp trimming at Q25, MiXCR alignment, in-frame beta chains only. CDR3 protein duplicates are merged, each entry listing the most common genes and DNA. The V and J calls follow TCRdb's processing rather than the paper's. For this sample there are some 12,000 distinct CDR3 sequences; 60% appear just once. Roughly 22% of the sample rests with the top ten.

V drops 10 bases and J drops 6 bases, leaving 18 bases in between. The germline V gene specifies KGHDR as CDR1 and SFDVKD as CDR2. The CDR3, from cysteine to phenylalanine, totals 14 residues. Just the 42-base CDR3 DNA is kept, in frame starting at base 1. Remarks on this clonotype: Its antigen specificity is not known. The input lacks base qualities; no much larger clone sits a single base away.

The receptor was isolated from a human donor who had recovered from COVID-19. Sequenced material: CD4+ T cells from blood, cultured in vitro. Recombination connected TRBV24-1 to TRBJ2-1, with a weak D call of TRBD2 (7 bases match). DNA sequence: TGTGCCACAAGGAACCCAGGGGAGGGCAATGAGCAGTTCTTC. Its translation reads: CATRNPGEGNEQFF.